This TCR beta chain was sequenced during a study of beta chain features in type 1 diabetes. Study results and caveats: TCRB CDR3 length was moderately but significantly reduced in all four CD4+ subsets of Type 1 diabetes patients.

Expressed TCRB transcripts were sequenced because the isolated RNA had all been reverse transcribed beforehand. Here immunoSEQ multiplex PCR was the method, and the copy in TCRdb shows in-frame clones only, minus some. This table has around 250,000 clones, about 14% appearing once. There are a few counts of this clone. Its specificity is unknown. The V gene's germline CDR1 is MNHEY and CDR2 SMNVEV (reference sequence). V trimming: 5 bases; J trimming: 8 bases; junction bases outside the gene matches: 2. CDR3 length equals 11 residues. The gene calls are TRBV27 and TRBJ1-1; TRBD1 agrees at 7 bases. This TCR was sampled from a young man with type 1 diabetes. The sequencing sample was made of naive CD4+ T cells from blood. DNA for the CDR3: TGTGCCAGCAGTAGACAGGGAGAAGCTTTCTTT. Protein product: CASSRQGEAFF.